This T cell receptor beta chain derives from a study of shared clonotypes between healthy human individuals. The assay was immunoSEQ multiplex PCR, and TCRdb's table has in-frame clones only and misses some. The table has around 2,000,000 clones, 95% seen once. V was cut by 5 bases and J by 7 bases, with 20 bases left in between. The CDR3 has 15 residues. Germline V gene lookup returns CDR1 SGHVS and CDR2 FQNEAQ. V usage is TRBV7-8 and J usage is TRBJ2-5, with a possible D match to TRBD2 (5 bases). The specimen sequenced was naive CD4+ T cells sorted from blood. Noted subset: CD45RA+ positively selected. The TCR was taken from a man aged 18 to 30 in good health. Written as DNA, the CDR3 is TGTGCCAGCAGCCCTCCCGGTTTGGACCGGGGGACCCAGTACTTC. Its protein is CASSPPGLDRGTQYF.